A selection of T cell receptor beta chains follows, all from one sample in a study of blood T cells in healthy people across ages. TCRdb used MiXCR to reprocess the 5' RACE reads, holding one entry per CDR3 protein. The sample has over 1,500,000 distinct CDR3 sequences, approximately 39% seen once. Sequencing used blood. These receptors originate from a human donor in good health. Both conserved end residues are part of each CDR3. Each record gives: J gene, V gene, clone size, D gene, CDR3 DNA, CDR3 protein. The D gene is left open where the match is weak. The size field is filled for only some rows; it gives once, few, many or a size class.

j_call: TRBJ2-7
v_call: TRBV7-6
clone_size: NA
d_call: NA
cdr3_nt: TGTGCCAGCAGCTTAACCGGATCCCACGAGCAGTACTTC
cdr3_aa: CASSLTGSHEQYF

j_call: TRBJ2-7
v_call: TRBV13
clone_size: NA
d_call: NA
cdr3_nt: TGTGCCAGCAGCCCACAAACCGGGCGGGGTTACAATGAGCAGTACTTC
cdr3_aa: CASSPQTGRGYNEQYF

j_call: TRBJ2-1
v_call: TRBV29-1
clone_size: few
d_call: TRBD1
cdr3_nt: TGCAGCGTTGCCCCAGGGGGCCGATCCTACAATGAGCAGTTCTTC
cdr3_aa: CSVAPGGRSYNEQFF

j_call: TRBJ1-5
v_call: TRBV15
clone_size: NA
d_call: NA
cdr3_nt: TGTGCCACCAGCTCAACAGTGCGGAGCAATCAGCCCCAGCATTTT
cdr3_aa: CATSSTVRSNQPQHF

j_call: TRBJ2-5
v_call: TRBV7-9
clone_size: NA
d_call: NA
cdr3_nt: TGTGCCAGCAGCCCCTTTTTGGGGGAGCAGTACTTC
cdr3_aa: CASSPFLGEQYF

j_call: TRBJ2-7
v_call: TRBV20-1
clone_size: NA
d_call: TRBD2
cdr3_nt: TGCAGTGCTATAGCGGGGGGACCTTACAATGAGCAGTACTTC
cdr3_aa: CSAIAGGPYNEQYF

j_call: TRBJ1-1
v_call: TRBV27
clone_size: NA
d_call: NA
cdr3_nt: TGTGCCAGCAGTAATTTGGTCCGGAACACTGAAGCTTTCTTT
cdr3_aa: CASSNLVRNTEAFF

j_call: TRBJ2-1
v_call: TRBV10-3
clone_size: few
d_call: TRBD2
cdr3_nt: TGTGCCATCAGTGAGTCGAGGGGACTAGCGGGGGGACCGACATCCAATGAGCAGTTCTTC
cdr3_aa: CAISESRGLAGGPTSNEQFF

j_call: TRBJ1-5
v_call: TRBV12-3/TRBV12-4
clone_size: NA
d_call: NA
cdr3_nt: TGTGCCAGCAGAGGGGAAGCGGCGGATCAGCCCCAGCATTTT
cdr3_aa: CASRGEAADQPQHF

j_call: TRBJ1-5
v_call: TRBV5-1
clone_size: NA
d_call: NA
cdr3_nt: TGCGCCAGCAGCTTGGAGTCTGGTTATAGCAATCAGCCCCAGCATTTT
cdr3_aa: CASSLESGYSNQPQHF

j_call: TRBJ2-3
v_call: TRBV6-2/TRBV6-3
clone_size: NA
d_call: TRBD2
cdr3_nt: TGTGCCAGCAGTTACTCCCTAGCGGGGGGTAACACAGATACGCAGTATTTT
cdr3_aa: CASSYSLAGGNTDTQYF